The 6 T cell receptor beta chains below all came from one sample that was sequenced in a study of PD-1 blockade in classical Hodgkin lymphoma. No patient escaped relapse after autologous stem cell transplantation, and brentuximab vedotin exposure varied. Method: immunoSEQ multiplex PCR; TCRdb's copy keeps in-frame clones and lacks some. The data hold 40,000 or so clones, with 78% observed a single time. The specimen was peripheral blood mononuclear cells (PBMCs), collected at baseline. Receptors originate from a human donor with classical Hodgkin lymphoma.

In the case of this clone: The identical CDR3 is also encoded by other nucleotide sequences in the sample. CDR3 in amino acids: CASSEGGGGYTF. CDR3 nucleotides: TGTGCCAGCAGTGAAGGCGGGGGCGGCTACACCTTC. The chain recombines TRBV25-1 with TRBJ1-2; D possibly corresponds to TRBD1 (6 bases). The CDR3 contains 12 residues. V lost 2 bases and J 8 bases, leaving 9 bases between the germline ends. Per the germline V gene, CDR1 is MGHDK and CDR2 is SYGVNS.

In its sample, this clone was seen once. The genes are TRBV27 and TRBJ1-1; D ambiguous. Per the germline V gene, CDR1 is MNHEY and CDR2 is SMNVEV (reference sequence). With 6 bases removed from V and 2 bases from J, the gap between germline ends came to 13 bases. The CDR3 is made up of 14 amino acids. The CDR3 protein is CASSPYLGNTEAFF. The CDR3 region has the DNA TGTGCCAGCAGCCCATATCTAGGAAACACTGAAGCTTTCTTT.

CDR3 residues: CASSPGQVDEQYF. In DNA, the CDR3 is TGTGCCAGCAGCCCTGGGCAGGTTGACGAGCAGTACTTC. The V call is TRBV7-3, the J call TRBJ2-7, with no clear D. The CDR3 is made up of 13 amino acids. With 5 bases removed from V and 5 bases from J, the gap between germline ends came to 13 bases. Germline assignment: CDR1 SGHTA and CDR2 FQGTGA. The full variable domain, its missing parts supplied by reference TRBV7-3 and TRBJ2-7, is GAGVSQTPSNKVTEKGKYVELRCDPISGHTALYWYRQSLGQGPEFLIYFQGTGAADDSGLPNDRFFAVRPEGSVSTLKIQRTERGDSAVYLCASSPGQVDEQYFGPGTRLTVT.

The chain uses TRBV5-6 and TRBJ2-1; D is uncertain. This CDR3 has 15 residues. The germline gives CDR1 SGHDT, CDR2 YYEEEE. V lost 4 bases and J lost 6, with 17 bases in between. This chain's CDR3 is CASSPFSSPANEQFF. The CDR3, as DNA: TGTGCCAGCAGCCCCTTTTCGTCTCCCGCCAATGAGCAGTTCTTC.

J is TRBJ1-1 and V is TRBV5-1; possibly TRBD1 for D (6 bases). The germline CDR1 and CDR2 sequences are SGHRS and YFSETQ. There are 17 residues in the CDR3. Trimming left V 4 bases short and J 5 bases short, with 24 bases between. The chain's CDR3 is CASSARLGGAEETEAFF. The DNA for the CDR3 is TGCGCCAGCAGCGCGCGTTTAGGGGGGGCTGAGGAGACTGAAGCTTTCTTT.

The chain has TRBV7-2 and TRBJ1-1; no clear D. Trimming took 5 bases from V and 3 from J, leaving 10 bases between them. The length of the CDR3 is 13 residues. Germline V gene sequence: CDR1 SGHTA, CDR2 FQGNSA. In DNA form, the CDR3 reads TGTGCCAGCAGCGTGGTCGTGGACACTGAAGCTTTCTTT. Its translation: CASSVVVDTEAFF. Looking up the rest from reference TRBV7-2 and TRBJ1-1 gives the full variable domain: GAGVSQSPSNKVTEKGKDVELRCDPISGHTALYWYRQSLGQGLEFLIYFQGNSAPDKSGLPSDRFSAERTGGSVSTLTIQRTQQEDSAVYLCASSVVVDTEAFFGQGTRLTVV.